The rows below give T cell receptor beta chains drawn from one sample of a study of long-term antiretroviral therapy in people with HIV. Repertoires were generated with immunoSEQ multiplex PCR, while TCRdb's copy carries only in-frame clones and drops some. Among tens of thousands of clones, roughly 80% were seen once, and the ten largest hold approximately 5.3%. The sample in question was unsorted PBMCs, obtained 1.5 years after starting antiretroviral therapy. These TCRs come from a young man with HIV. Each CDR3 is given with its conserved first and last residue. The D gene is left open where the match is weak. Clone size is not always given. Where it is, it says once, few, many or a class for expanded clones.

CDR3 protein	CDR3 DNA	D gene	V gene	clone size	J gene
CASRDGRSYEQYF	TGTGCCAGCAGGGACGGACGCTCCTACGAGCAGTACTTC	NA	TRBV28	NA	TRBJ2-7
CASSIEQGPEAFF	TGTGCCAGCAGCATAGAACAGGGTCCTGAAGCTTTCTTT	NA	TRBV5-6	NA	TRBJ1-1
CASSLEEGRAGELFF	TGCGCCAGCAGCTTGGAGGAGGGTCGGGCCGGGGAGCTGTTTTTT	NA	TRBV5-1	NA	TRBJ2-2
CSVQGRVLGGDTQYF	TGCAGCGTGCAGGGCCGTGTTCTGGGCGGAGATACGCAGTATTTT	NA	TRBV29-1	NA	TRBJ2-3
CAISESGRADRSYEQYF	TGTGCCATCAGTGAGTCGGGCAGGGCCGATCGGTCCTACGAGCAGTACTTC	NA	TRBV10-3	NA	TRBJ2-7
CASRNGVSGANVLTF	TGCGCCAGCCGAAATGGGGTCTCTGGGGCCAACGTCCTGACTTTC	NA	TRBV4-3	NA	TRBJ2-6
CASSPRVAVTYEQYF	TGTGCCAGCTCACCACGGGTAGCCGTAACCTACGAGCAGTACTTC	NA	TRBV18	NA	TRBJ2-7
CASSPDYHEQYF	TGTGCCAGCAGTCCAGATTACCACGAGCAGTACTTC	NA	TRBV6-6	NA	TRBJ2-7
CASSPPDRGRETQYF	TGTGCCAGCAGCCCGCCGGACAGGGGGCGGGAGACCCAGTACTTC	TRBD1	TRBV11-1	NA	TRBJ2-5
CAWSVILARINEQFF	TGTGCCTGGAGTGTGATTCTAGCGCGTATAAATGAGCAGTTCTTC	NA	TRBV30	NA	TRBJ2-1
CASSTQPGLAGETQYF	TGTGCCAGCAGTACTCAACCGGGACTAGCGGGAGAGACCCAGTACTTC	TRBD2	TRBV11-2	NA	TRBJ2-5
CASKLAPSSYNEQFF	TGTGCCAGCAAACTCGCGCCGAGCTCCTACAATGAGCAGTTCTTC	NA	TRBV6-5	NA	TRBJ2-1
CASRQKGTEAFF	TGTGCCAGCAGACAAAAGGGGACTGAAGCTTTCTTT	NA	TRBV28	once	TRBJ1-1
CASRGTEGFQPQHF	TGTGCCAGCAGGGGGACAGAAGGATTTCAGCCCCAGCATTTT	TRBD1	TRBV6-1	NA	TRBJ1-5
CASSLVGSQETQYF	TGTGCCAGCAGCTTGGTCGGCTCACAAGAGACCCAGTACTTC	NA	TRBV5-4	NA	TRBJ2-5
CASSRGNGELFF	TGTGCCAGCAGCCGGGGAAACGGGGAGCTGTTTTTT	NA	TRBV9	NA	TRBJ2-2
CASSEAGLEQYF	TGTGCCAGCAGTGAGGCAGGGCTGGAGCAGTACTTC	NA	TRBV2	few	TRBJ2-7
CASSPRTLSSTDTQYF	TGTGCCAGCAGTCCCCGGACTTTATCTAGCACAGATACGCAGTATTTT	NA	TRBV5-5	NA	TRBJ2-3
CASSDRGDQETQYF	TGTGCCAGCAGTGACAGGGGGGACCAAGAGACCCAGTACTTC	NA	TRBV2	few	TRBJ2-5
CASSWREPYLGAQYF	TGCGCCAGCAGCTGGCGGGAGCCCTACCTGGGGGCCCAGTACTTC	TRBD2	TRBV5-1	NA	TRBJ2-5
CASSPKETQYF	TGTGCCAGCTCACCGAAAGAGACCCAGTACTTC	NA	TRBV18	NA	TRBJ2-5
CASSSGTGRMETQYF	TGTGCCAGCAGCTCCGGGACAGGCCGAATGGAGACCCAGTACTTC	TRBD1	TRBV5-4	NA	TRBJ2-5
CASTLGRANNEQFF	TGTGCCAGTACCCTAGGACGAGCTAACAATGAGCAGTTCTTC	NA	TRBV19	NA	TRBJ2-1
CASSAGPNTEAFF	TGTGCCAGCAGCGCGGGACCCAACACTGAAGCTTTCTTT	NA	TRBV9	NA	TRBJ1-1
CASSLAGDYNEQFF	TGTGCCAGCAGTTTAGCGGGGGACTACAATGAGCAGTTCTTC	TRBD2	TRBV27	NA	TRBJ2-1
CASSFQGVHQPQHF	TGTGCCAGCAGCTTCCAGGGGGTGCATCAGCCCCAGCATTTT	TRBD1	TRBV5-6	NA	TRBJ1-5